Listed here are 11 T cell receptor beta chains from one sample, sequenced in a study of cytomegalovirus exposure and HLA in healthy donors. Assay: immunoSEQ multiplex PCR; the TCRdb copy retains only in-frame clones and omits some. The sample consists of a few hundred thousand clones, 86% of them appearing once. The sequenced material came from PBMCs. These receptors all stem from a woman under 30 in good health and CMV-seronegative.

The chain has TRBV2 and TRBJ1-5; D possibly corresponds to TRBD1 (6 bases). This CDR3 is 13 amino acids long. Germline V gives CDR1 SNHLY, CDR2 FYNNEI. Trimming pared 6 bases from V and 5 bases from J, leaving 11 bases between. The CDR3 coding sequence is TGTGCCAGCAGCCGGGACACTTATCAGCCCCAGCATTTT. Translating it yields CASSRDTYQPQHF.

This chain uses TRBV9 with TRBJ2-1, with 8 bases aligning to TRBD2. From germline, CDR1 is SGDLS and CDR2 YYNGEE. The trim removed 3 bases at V and 3 bases at J, leaving 2 bases unmatched. This CDR3 region has 14 residues. CDR3 loop: CASSAGGDYNEQFF. In DNA, the CDR3 is TGTGCCAGCAGCGCCGGGGGGGACTACAATGAGCAGTTCTTC.

The chain carries TRBV5-1 and TRBJ1-4, with a possible D match to TRBD1 (6 bases). CDR3 size: 15 residues. The germline gives CDR1 SGHRS, CDR2 YFSETQ. Trimming left V 0 bases short and J 3 bases short, with 9 bases between. CDR3 nucleotides: TGCGCCAGCAGCTTGGTGGCAGGGGCTAATGAAAAACTGTTTTTT. This encodes CASSLVAGANEKLFF.

This chain links TRBV29-1 with TRBJ2-1; perhaps TRBD2 as D (7 bases). The germline V gene encodes CDR1 SQVTM and CDR2 ANQGSEA. The length of the CDR3 is 12 residues. The ends were cut back, 2 bases at V and 10 bases at J, with 12 bases in the middle. CDR3 coding DNA: TGCAGCGTTGAAAGGGGGGGCCGGGAGCAGTTCTTC. Translating gives CSVERGGREQFF.

This rearrangement joins TRBV18 to TRBJ2-7, with D unclear. V lost 3 bases and J 2 bases, leaving 8 bases between the germline ends. This CDR3 is 13 amino acids long. Germline V gene sequence: CDR1 KGHSH, CDR2 LQKENI. CDR3 amino acids: CASSPVRTYEQYF. The DNA of the CDR3 is TGTGCCAGCTCACCCGTCAGAACCTACGAGCAGTACTTC.

The chain is built from TRBV7-9 and TRBJ2-1; 7 positions match TRBD2. V shed 4 bases and J 3 bases; nucleotides not matched to a gene: 6. The CDR3 consists of 15 residues. Looked up from germline, CDR1 is SEHNR and CDR2 is FQNEAQ (reference sequence). The CDR3 spells CASSSGEGRYNEQFF. CDR3 bases: TGTGCCAGCAGCTCCGGGGAGGGCCGCTACAATGAGCAGTTCTTC.

The gene calls are TRBV4-1 and TRBJ2-7, with 8 positions matching TRBD2. V lost 5 bases, J lost 3 bases, and 9 bases stayed unmatched. The CDR3 loop spans 15 amino acids. Germline values: CDR1 MGHRA, CDR2 YSYEKL. CDR3 sequence: CASSAQPGLDYEQYF. In DNA form, the CDR3 reads TGCGCCAGCAGCGCCCAACCGGGACTAGACTACGAGCAGTACTTC.

V gene TRBV5-4 combines with J gene TRBJ2-5, with 7 nucleotides matching TRBD2. The CDR3 runs to 15 residues. Germline-derived CDR1 and CDR2 are SGHNT and YYREEE (reference sequence). The V and J ends lost 2 bases and 2 bases, in that order; junction bases with no gene match: 6. Written as DNA, the CDR3 is TGTGCCAGCAGCTTATCGGGGGGACCACAAGAGACCCAGTACTTC. Its translation is CASSLSGGPQETQYF.

V and J are TRBV27 and TRBJ2-7; no firm D call. The CDR3 is 14 residues long. Per the germline V gene, CDR1 is MNHEY and CDR2 is SMNVEV (reference sequence). V gave up 2 bases and J gave up 1 base, with 9 bases separating them. CDR3 region: CASSLGYRSYEQYF. CDR3 in DNA: TGTGCCAGCAGTTTAGGTTATCGGTCCTACGAGCAGTACTTC.

A remark on this clone: A junction boundary mismatches the germline segment, possibly from a read error. The chain combines TRBV7-7 with TRBJ2-5; TRBD2 is a possible D gene (6 bases). The CDR3 spans 17 residues. Germline CDR1 SSHAT, CDR2 FNYEAQ (reference sequence). The CDR3 bases are TGTGCTAGCAGCTTAGAAGGTGTCGGGGGAGGCGGGGAGACCCAGTACTTC. Amino acid sequence: CASSLEGVGGGGETQYF.

This clone was observed a single time. The J gene is TRBJ2-7, the V gene TRBV7-2, with TRBD2 as a possible D gene (5 bases). Per the germline V gene, CDR1 is SGHTA and CDR2 is FQGNSA. Trimming removed 6 bases at V and 2 bases at J, with 8 bases between. The CDR3 sequence is 12 residues long. The CDR3 sequence: CASRTGAYEQYF. CDR3 coding DNA: TGTGCCAGCAGGACCGGGGCCTACGAGCAGTACTTC.